Below are 15 T cell receptor beta chains sequenced from a single sample in a study of CD8+CD57+ T cells in acquired aplastic anemia. Genomic DNA served as template for TCR beta VDJ and CDR3 profiling. TCRdb processed the reads anew with MiXCR; each CDR3 protein has one entry. Among 200,000 to 250,000 distinct CDR3 sequences listed, about 59% were seen once. The sequencing input was sorted CD4+, CD8+, or CD8+CD57+ T cells (not recorded which) from PBMCs. Receptor source: a human donor in good health.

V gene TRBV29-1 combines with J gene TRBJ2-7, with D possibly matching TRBD2 (6 bases). Germline V gives CDR1 SQVTM, CDR2 ANQGSEA. This CDR3 is 12 amino acids long. Trimming removed 7 bases from V and 4 bases from J, with 14 bases in between. CDR3 sequence reads: CSAASGDYEQYF. As DNA, the CDR3 is TGCAGCGCTGCGTCGGGAGATTACGAGCAGTACTTC.

J is TRBJ1-2 and V is TRBV7-8, with 7 positions matching TRBD1. Trimming cost V 1 base and J 4 bases; bases outside gene matches: 6. CDR1 and CDR2 from the germline V gene are SGHVS and FQNEAQ. The CDR3 spans 15 residues. The CDR3 spells CASSLVAAGGYGYTF. The CDR3 DNA follows: TGTGCCAGCAGCTTAGTAGCGGCAGGGGGCTATGGCTACACCTTC.

The chain joins TRBV7-9 to TRBJ1-4; possibly TRBD1 for D (5 bases). The CDR3 sequence is 14 residues long. CDR1 SEHNR and CDR2 FQNEAQ come from the germline V gene (reference sequence). The germline V and J ends were trimmed by 5 bases and 10 bases, with 17 bases remaining between them. The chain's CDR3 is CASSPTGGFGKLFF. The CDR3 region has the DNA TGTGCCAGCAGCCCAACGGGGGGTTTTGGAAAACTGTTTTTT.

The chain has TRBV19 and TRBJ2-3, with TRBD1 identical over 10 bases. Unmatched junction bases numbered 8, after V lost 11 bases and J lost 3 bases. The CDR3 contains 14 residues. Germline CDR1 reads LNHDA; CDR2 reads SQIVND (reference sequence). The CDR3 region is CACGRTGGTDTQYF. The CDR3 coding sequence is TGTGCCTGCGGGAGGACAGGGGGTACAGATACGCAGTATTTT. The variable domain in full, with the rest retrieved from reference TRBV19 and TRBJ2-3, is DGGITQSPKYLFRKEGQNVTLSCEQNLNHDAMYWYRQDPGQGLRLIYYSQIVNDFQKGDIAEGYSVSREKKESFPLTVTSAQKNPTAFYLCACGRTGGTDTQYFGPGTRLTVL.

This clonotype was observed many times. The chain joins TRBV15 to TRBJ2-2; no reliable D call. Germline lookup yields CDR1 LNHNV and CDR2 YYDKDF (reference sequence). V shed 5 bases and J shed 0 bases, with 4 bases lying between them. This CDR3 has 13 amino acids. This CDR3 is CATSPANTGELFF. CDR3 sequence (DNA): TGTGCCACCAGCCCAGCGAACACCGGGGAGCTGTTTTTT.

This clonotype was detected a few times. The CDR3 region is CATSREISGNTIYF. CDR3 in DNA: TGTGCCACCAGCAGAGAAATCTCTGGAAACACCATATATTTT. V gene TRBV15 combines with J gene TRBJ1-3; unclear D gene. Germline V gene sequence: CDR1 LNHNV, CDR2 YYDKDF (reference sequence). This CDR3 region has 14 residues. Trimming took off 0 bases at V and 0 bases at J, with 3 bases between the two ends. Using reference TRBV15 and TRBJ1-3 for the parts outside the CDR3, the full variable domain is DAMVIQNPRYQVTQFGKPVTLSCSQTLNHNVMYWYQQKSSQAPKLLFHYYDKDFNNEADTPDNFQSRRPNTSFCFLDIRSPGLGDTAMYLCATSREISGNTIYFGEGSWLTVV.

In its sample, this clonotype was seen a few times. This chain uses TRBV27 with TRBJ1-4; D uncertain. The CDR3 loop spans 13 amino acids. With 1 base removed from V and 6 bases from J, the gap between germline ends came to 6 bases. The germline V gene has CDR1 MNHEY and CDR2 SMNVEV (reference sequence). The CDR3 nucleotides are TGTGCCAGCAGTTTATTAGTAGATGAAAAACTGTTTTTT. Amino acid sequence: CASSLLVDEKLFF. Based on the CDR3 plus reference TRBV27 and TRBJ1-4, the full variable domain is EAQVTQNPRYLITVTGKKLTVTCSQNMNHEYMSWYRQDPGLGLRQIYYSMNVEVTDKGDVPEGYKVSRKEKRNFPLILESPSPNQTSLYFCASSLLVDEKLFFGSGTQLSVL.

V gene TRBV4-3 combines with J gene TRBJ1-1; D uncertain. Trimming removed 5 bases from V and 0 bases from J, with 10 bases in between. This CDR3 comprises 14 residues. Germline CDR1 reads LGHNA; CDR2 reads YSLEER. CDR3 DNA sequence: TGCGCCAGCAGCTCTGAGAGAGTGAACACTGAAGCTTTCTTT. It is translated as CASSSERVNTEAFF.

This clonotype was recorded many times. The rearrangement joins TRBV7-6 to TRBJ2-1; 9 nucleotides align to TRBD1. The CDR3 runs to 18 residues. CDR1 is SGHVS, CDR2 FNYEAQ, per germline. With V trimmed by 0 bases and J by 4 bases, 10 bases remained unmatched. The CDR3 reads CASSLAGTGTDPYNEQFF. For the CDR3, the DNA is TGTGCCAGCAGCTTAGCCGGGACAGGGACCGACCCTTACAATGAGCAGTTCTTC.

This clonotype has a count of ten or more. The rearrangement joins TRBV2 to TRBJ1-2, with 10 bases fitting TRBD1. Germline-derived CDR1 and CDR2 are SNHLY and FYNNEI. The CDR3 extends over 13 amino acids. V was clipped by 9 bases and J by 4 bases; unmatched bases: 5. CDR3 region: CARKGQGLYGYTF. CDR3 nucleotides: TGTGCCAGGAAGGGACAGGGGCTCTATGGCTACACCTTC.

This clonotype has a count of ten or more. The CDR3 nucleotides are TGTGCCAGCAGCTATACTCAGGGGAGCAATGAGCAGTTCTTC. As protein: CASSYTQGSNEQFF. The gene calls are TRBV5-8 and TRBJ2-1; maybe TRBD1 (6 bases). V shed 3 bases and J shed 6 bases, with 13 bases lying between them. The germline V gene encodes CDR1 SGHTS and CDR2 YDEGEE. The CDR3 runs to 14 residues.

This clonotype came up many times. This chain connects TRBV7-9 to TRBJ1-3; 8 positions match TRBD1. The germline gives CDR1 SEHNR, CDR2 FQNEAQ (reference sequence). The CDR3 extends over 16 amino acids. Germline trimming cut 5 bases from V and 0 bases from J; bases unmatched to any gene: 6. In DNA form, the CDR3 reads TGTGCCAGCAGCCCGGACAGGGATCGCTCTGGAAACACCATATATTTT. It specifies CASSPDRDRSGNTIYF.

The chain uses TRBV7-3 and TRBJ2-1; 9 positions agree with TRBD2. CDR1 and CDR2 from the germline V gene are SGHTA and FQGTGA. The CDR3 contains 16 residues. V lost 2 bases to trimming and J lost 2 bases; unmatched junction nucleotides: 4. CDR3 bases: TGTGCCAGCAGCTTAGCGCTAGCGGGGACCTACAATGAGCAGTTCTTC. Translated: CASSLALAGTYNEQFF.

At least ten counts were recorded for this clonotype. CDR3 nucleotide sequence: TGTGCCAGCAGTTACTCGAGGGGCACTGAAGCTTTCTTT. It specifies CASSYSRGTEAFF. The genes are TRBV6-5 and TRBJ1-1; a possible D gene is TRBD1 (5 bases). Per germline, CDR1 MNHEY and CDR2 SVGAGI. The V gene lost 0 bases and the J gene lost 4 bases, with 6 bases spanning the gap. CDR3 length: 13 residues.

The chain is built from TRBV27 and TRBJ2-2; D not certain. The CDR3 is 18 amino acids. The ends were cut back, 5 bases at V and 4 bases at J, with 23 bases in the middle. CDR1 and CDR2 (germline): MNHEY, SMNVEV (reference sequence). The CDR3 protein is CASSPLFLGRPSTGELFF. CDR3 nucleotides: TGTGCCAGCAGTCCCTTATTTCTGGGCAGACCTAGCACCGGGGAGCTGTTTTTT.